The clone carrying this T cell receptor beta chain came up a few times. This record belongs to a study of control samples from healthy donors and cancer patients. Clones were sequenced by immunoSEQ multiplex PCR, and TCRdb holds only the in-frame ones, with some missing. This sample has 90,000 to 100,000 clones; about 79% occur once, and the top ten carry about 10%. This sequence was found in a woman in her 30s in good health. Sequencing input: blood.

CDR3 DNA: TGCGCCAGCAGCAAGGACAGGGGAAATGAAGCTTTCTTT. Protein product: CASSKDRGNEAFF. This chain uses TRBV5-1 with TRBJ1-1, with 9 positions matching TRBD1. This CDR3 spans 13 amino acids. Germline V gene data show CDR1 as SGHRS and CDR2 as YFSETQ. Trimming at V came to 4 bases and at J to 7 bases, leaving 5 bases not matched to a gene. The variable domain in full, with the rest retrieved from reference TRBV5-1 and TRBJ1-1, is KAGVTQTPRYLIKTRGQQVTLSCSPISGHRSVSWYQQTPGQGLQFLFEYFSETQRNKGNFPGRFSGRQFSNSRSEMNVSTLELGDSALYLCASSKDRGNEAFFGQGTRLTVV.